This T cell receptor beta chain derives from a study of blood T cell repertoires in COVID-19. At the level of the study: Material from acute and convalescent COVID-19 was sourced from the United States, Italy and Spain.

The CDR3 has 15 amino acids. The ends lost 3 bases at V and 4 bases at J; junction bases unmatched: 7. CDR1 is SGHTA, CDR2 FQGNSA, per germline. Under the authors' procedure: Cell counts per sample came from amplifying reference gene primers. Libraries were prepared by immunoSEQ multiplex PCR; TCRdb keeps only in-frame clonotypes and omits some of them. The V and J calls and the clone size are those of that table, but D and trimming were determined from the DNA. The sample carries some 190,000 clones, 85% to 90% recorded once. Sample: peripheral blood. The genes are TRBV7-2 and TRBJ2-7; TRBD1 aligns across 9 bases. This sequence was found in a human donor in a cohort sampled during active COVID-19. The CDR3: CASSLEGTGKYEQYF. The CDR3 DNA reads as TGTGCCAGCAGCTTGGAGGGGACAGGGAAATACGAGCAGTACTTC.